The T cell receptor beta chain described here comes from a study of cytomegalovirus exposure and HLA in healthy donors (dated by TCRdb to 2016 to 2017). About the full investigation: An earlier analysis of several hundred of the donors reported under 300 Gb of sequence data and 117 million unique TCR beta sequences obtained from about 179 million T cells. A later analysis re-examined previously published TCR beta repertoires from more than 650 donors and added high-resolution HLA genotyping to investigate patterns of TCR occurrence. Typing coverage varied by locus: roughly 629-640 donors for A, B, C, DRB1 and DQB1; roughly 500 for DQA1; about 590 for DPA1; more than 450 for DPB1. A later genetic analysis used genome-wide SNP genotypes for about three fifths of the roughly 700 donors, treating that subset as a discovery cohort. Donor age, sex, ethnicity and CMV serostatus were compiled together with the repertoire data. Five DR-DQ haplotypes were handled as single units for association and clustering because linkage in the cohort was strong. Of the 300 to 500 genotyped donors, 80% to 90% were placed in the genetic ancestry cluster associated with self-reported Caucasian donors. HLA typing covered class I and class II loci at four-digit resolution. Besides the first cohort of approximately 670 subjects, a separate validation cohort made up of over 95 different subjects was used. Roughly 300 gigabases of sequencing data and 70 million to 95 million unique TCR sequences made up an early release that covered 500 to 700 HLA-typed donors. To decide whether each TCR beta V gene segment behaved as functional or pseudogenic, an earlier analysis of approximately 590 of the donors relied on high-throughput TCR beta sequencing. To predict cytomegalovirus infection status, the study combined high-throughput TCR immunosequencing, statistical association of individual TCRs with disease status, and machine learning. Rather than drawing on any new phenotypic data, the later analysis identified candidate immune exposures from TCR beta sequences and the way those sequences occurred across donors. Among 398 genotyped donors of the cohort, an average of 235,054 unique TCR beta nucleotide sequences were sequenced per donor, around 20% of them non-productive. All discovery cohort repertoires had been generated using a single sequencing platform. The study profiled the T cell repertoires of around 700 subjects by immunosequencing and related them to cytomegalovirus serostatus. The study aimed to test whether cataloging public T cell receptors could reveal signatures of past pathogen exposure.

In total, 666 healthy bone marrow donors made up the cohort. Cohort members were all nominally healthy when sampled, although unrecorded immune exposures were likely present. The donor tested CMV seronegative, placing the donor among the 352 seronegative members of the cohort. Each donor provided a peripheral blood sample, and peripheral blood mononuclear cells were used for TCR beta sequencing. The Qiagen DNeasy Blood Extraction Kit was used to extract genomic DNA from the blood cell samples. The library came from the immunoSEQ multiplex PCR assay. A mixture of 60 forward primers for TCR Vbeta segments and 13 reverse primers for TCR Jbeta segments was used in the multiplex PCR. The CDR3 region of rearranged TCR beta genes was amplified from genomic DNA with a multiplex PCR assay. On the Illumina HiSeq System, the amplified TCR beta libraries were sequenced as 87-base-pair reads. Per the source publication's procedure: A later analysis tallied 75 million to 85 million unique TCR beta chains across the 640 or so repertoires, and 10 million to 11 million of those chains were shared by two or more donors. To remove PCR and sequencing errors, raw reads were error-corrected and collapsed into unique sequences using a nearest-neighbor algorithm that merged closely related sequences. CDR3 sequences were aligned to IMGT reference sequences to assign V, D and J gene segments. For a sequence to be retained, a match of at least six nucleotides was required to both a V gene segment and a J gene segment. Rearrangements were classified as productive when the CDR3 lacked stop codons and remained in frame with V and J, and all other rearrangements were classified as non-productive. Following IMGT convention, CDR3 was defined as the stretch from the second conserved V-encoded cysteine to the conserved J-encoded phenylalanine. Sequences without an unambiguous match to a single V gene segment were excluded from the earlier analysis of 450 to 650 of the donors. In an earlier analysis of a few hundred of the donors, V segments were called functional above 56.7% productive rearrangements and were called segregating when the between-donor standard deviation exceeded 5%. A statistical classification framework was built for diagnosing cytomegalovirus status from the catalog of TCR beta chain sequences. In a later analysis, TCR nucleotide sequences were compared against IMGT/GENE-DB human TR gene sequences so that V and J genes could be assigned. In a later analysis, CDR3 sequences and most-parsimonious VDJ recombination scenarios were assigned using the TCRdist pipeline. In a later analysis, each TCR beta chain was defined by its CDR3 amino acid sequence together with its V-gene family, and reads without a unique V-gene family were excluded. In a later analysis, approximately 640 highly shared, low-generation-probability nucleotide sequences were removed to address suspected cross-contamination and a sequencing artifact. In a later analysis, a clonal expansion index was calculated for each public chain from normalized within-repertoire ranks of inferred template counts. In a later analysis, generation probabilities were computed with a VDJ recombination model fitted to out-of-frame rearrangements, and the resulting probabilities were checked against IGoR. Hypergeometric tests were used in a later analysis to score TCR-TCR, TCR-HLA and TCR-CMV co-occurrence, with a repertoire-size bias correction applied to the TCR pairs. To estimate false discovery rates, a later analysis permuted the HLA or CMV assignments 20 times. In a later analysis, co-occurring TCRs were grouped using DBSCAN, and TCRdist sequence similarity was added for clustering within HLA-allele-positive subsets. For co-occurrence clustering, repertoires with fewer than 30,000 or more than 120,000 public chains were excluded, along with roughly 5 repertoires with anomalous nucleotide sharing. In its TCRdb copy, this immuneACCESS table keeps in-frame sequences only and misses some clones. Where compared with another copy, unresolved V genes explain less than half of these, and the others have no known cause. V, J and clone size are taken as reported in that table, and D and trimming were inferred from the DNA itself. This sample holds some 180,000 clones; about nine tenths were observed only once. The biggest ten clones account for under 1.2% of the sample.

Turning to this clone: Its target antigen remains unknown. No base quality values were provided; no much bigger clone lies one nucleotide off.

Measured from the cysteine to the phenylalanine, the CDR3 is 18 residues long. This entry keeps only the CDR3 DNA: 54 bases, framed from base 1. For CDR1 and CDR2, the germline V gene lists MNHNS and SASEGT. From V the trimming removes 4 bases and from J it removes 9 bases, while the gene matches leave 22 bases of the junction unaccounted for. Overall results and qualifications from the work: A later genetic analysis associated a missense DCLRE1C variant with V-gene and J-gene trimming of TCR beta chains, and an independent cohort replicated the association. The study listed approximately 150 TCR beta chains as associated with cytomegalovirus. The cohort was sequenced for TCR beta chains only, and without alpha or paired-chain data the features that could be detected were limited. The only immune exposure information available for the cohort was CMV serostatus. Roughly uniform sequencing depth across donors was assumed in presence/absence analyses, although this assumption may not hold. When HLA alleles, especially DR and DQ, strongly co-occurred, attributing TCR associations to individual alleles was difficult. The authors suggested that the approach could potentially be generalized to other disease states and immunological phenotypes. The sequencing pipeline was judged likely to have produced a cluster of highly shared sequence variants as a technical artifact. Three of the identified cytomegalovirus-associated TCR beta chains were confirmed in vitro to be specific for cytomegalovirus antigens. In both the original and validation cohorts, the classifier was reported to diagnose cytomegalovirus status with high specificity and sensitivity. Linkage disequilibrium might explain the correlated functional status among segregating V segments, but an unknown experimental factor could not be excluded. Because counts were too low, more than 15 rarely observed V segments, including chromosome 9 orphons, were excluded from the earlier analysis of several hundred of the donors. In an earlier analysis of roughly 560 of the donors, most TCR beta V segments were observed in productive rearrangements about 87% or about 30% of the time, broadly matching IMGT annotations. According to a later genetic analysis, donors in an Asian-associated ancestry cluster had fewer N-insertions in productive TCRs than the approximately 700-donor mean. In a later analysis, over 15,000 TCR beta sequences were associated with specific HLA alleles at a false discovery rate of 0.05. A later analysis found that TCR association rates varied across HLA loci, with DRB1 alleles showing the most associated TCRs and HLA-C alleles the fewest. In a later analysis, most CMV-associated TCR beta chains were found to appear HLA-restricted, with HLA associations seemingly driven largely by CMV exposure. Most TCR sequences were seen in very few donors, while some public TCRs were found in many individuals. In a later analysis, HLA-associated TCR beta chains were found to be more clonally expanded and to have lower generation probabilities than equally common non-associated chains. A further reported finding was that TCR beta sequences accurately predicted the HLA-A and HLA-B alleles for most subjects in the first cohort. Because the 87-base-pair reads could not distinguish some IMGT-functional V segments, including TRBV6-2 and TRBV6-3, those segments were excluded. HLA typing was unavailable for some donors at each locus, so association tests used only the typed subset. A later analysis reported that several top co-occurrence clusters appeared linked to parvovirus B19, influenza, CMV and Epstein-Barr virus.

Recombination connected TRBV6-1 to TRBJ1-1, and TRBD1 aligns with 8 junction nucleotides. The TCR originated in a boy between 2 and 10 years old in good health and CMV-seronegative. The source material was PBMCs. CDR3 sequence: CASSVAPFPRGRPVKAFF. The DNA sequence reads TGTGCCAGCAGTGTGGCTCCGTTCCCCAGGGGGCGGCCTGTGAAAGCTTTCTTT.